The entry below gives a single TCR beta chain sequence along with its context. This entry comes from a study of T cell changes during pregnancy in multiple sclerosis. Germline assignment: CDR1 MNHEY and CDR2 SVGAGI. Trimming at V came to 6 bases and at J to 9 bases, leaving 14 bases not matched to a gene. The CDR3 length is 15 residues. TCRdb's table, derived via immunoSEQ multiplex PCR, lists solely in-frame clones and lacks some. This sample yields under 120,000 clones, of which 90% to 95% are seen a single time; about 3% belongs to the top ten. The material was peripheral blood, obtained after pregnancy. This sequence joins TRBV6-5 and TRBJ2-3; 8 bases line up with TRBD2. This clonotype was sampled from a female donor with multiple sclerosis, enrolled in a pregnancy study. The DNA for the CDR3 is TGTGCCAGCAGCCAGGGACTAGAAATCATTGAGACGCAGTATTTT. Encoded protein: CASSQGLEIIETQYF.